What follows are 5 T cell receptor beta chains derived from one specimen sequenced in a study of response to subunit inactivated influenza vaccine. MiXCR, run by TCRdb on the RT-PCR reads, gives a single entry per CDR3 protein. This repertoire shows 650,000 to 800,000 distinct CDR3 sequences, about 14% found once; its top ten account for 5.5% to 7%. Sequencing was performed on PBMCs from blood, taken 14 to 15 days before vaccination. The receptors shown here come from a man aged 50-59 years who received an inactivated influenza vaccine.

V gene TRBV7-2 combines with J gene TRBJ2-1; TRBD2 matches 8 bases. The CDR3 loop spans 15 amino acids. J was trimmed by 6 bases and V by 4 bases; bases with no gene match: 8. The germline CDR1 and CDR2 sequences are SGHTA and FQGNSA. CDR3 residues: CASSWGSSGGNEQFF. CDR3 bases: TGTGCCAGCAGCTGGGGGTCCAGCGGGGGCAATGAGCAGTTCTTC.

This clonotype has just a few counts. The chain uses TRBV4-3 and TRBJ1-2; D not certain. The CDR3 is made up of 15 amino acids. V lost 1 base and J lost 3, with 12 bases in between. The germline gives CDR1 LGHNA, CDR2 YSLEER. The CDR3 loop reads CASSQAEGEYYGYTF. The CDR3 DNA follows: TGCGCCAGCAGCCAAGCGGAGGGAGAGTACTATGGCTACACCTTC.

The rearrangement uses TRBV7-2 and TRBJ1-1; D possibly corresponds to TRBD1 (6 bases). This CDR3 contains 16 residues. V was cut by 4 bases and J by 0 bases, with 15 bases left in between. Germline lookup yields CDR1 SGHTA and CDR2 FQGNSA. The CDR3 loop is CASSSTGTTMNTEAFF. CDR3 in DNA: TGTGCCAGCAGCTCAACCGGGACAACCATGAACACTGAAGCTTTCTTT.

This clonotype was detected only a few times. V is TRBV4-1 and J is TRBJ2-3; 9 bases are shared with TRBD2. V gave up 2 bases and J gave up 1 base; unmatched junction bases: 4. This CDR3 has 16 amino acids. The V gene's germline CDR1 is MGHRA and CDR2 YSYEKL. The CDR3 protein is CASSQRPSGGTDTQYF. The CDR3 nucleotides are TGCGCCAGCAGCCAAAGGCCTAGCGGGGGCACAGATACGCAGTATTTT.

The chain joins TRBV5-5 to TRBJ2-5; the match to TRBD1 covers 12 bases. Germline CDR1 SGHKS, CDR2 YYEKEE (reference sequence). Germline trimming cut 4 bases from V and 7 bases from J; bases unmatched to any gene: 8. The length of the CDR3 is 15 residues. This CDR3 reads CASSRGDRGRGTQYF. The CDR3 DNA follows: TGTGCCAGCAGCAGGGGGGACAGGGGGCGAGGGACCCAGTACTTC. Combining the CDR3 with reference TRBV5-5 and TRBJ2-5 gives the whole variable domain DAGVTQSPTHLIKTRGQQVTLRCSPISGHKSVSWYQQVLGQGPQFIFQYYEKEERGRGNFPDRFSARQFPNYSSELNVNALLLGDSALYLCASSRGDRGRGTQYFGPGTRLLVL.